The T cell receptor beta chain under discussion was sequenced for a study of cytomegalovirus exposure and HLA in healthy donors. Study results and limitations: Presence/absence analyses assumed roughly uniform sequencing depth across donors, which may not hold.

V shed 4 bases and J shed 8 bases, with 10 bases lying between them. CDR3 length equals 13 residues. In germline, CDR1 is SGHKS, CDR2 YYEKEE (reference sequence). It was with 60 Vbeta and 13 Jbeta primers that the PCR ran. This table comes from immunoSEQ multiplex PCR, and its TCRdb copy is limited to in-frame clones, with some not included. The sample lists more than 95,000 clones, over 70% occurring once. On this clone: Its antigen is as yet unknown.

Input material: PBMCs. The receptor was derived from a woman aged 40 to 50 in good health and CMV-seropositive. The J gene is TRBJ1-6, the V gene TRBV5-5, with D hard to call. The CDR3 region is CASSNDRDSPLHF. The CDR3 DNA is TGTGCCAGCAGCAACGATCGGGATTCACCCCTCCACTTT.